This T cell receptor beta chain was identified during a study of T-cell memory formation after mild COVID-19. The CDR3 sequence is 14 residues long. CDR1 is SGHTA, CDR2 FQGTGA, per germline. V dropped 0 bases and J dropped 8 bases, with 11 bases sitting between them. In regard to this clonotype: Its target is unknown.

MiXCR, applied by TCRdb to the 5' RACE reads, yields one record per CDR3 protein. The data contain roughly 350,000 distinct CDR3 sequences, roughly an eighth of them seen just once; the ten biggest clones take up about 20%. Study-level findings and limits: Some clones that responded turned up in pre-infection memory, which suggests that cross-reactive memory joined in.

This chain joins TRBV7-3 and TRBJ2-1; a weak D match, TRBD2 (5 bases). The sample consisted of PBMCs or a T cell subset sorted from them (not recorded which). This TCR was sampled from a man between 18 and 35 years old who had mild COVID-19 (a few samples of this study predate the infection). Cell type and time point are not known. CDR3 sequence: CASSLTRWGDEQFF. The CDR3 region has the DNA TGTGCCAGCAGCTTAACCCGTTGGGGAGATGAGCAGTTCTTC.